This T cell receptor (beta chain) comes out of a study of shared clonotypes between healthy human individuals. TCRdb's copy holds only in-frame clones and misses some; the assay was immunoSEQ multiplex PCR. Among about 1.1 million clones listed, more than 75% were seen once. The CDR3 length is 13 residues. V lost 2 bases and J 5 bases, leaving 6 bases between the germline ends. Germline loops: CDR1 SNHLY, CDR2 FYNNEI. Sequencing was carried out using memory CD4+ T cells from PBMCs. Subset: CD45RA-negative fraction. The chain joins TRBV2 to TRBJ2-2; no clear D. The source of this sequence is a man between 18 and 35 years old in good health. Some clones in this sample may be carry-over from other donors' samples. The DNA of the CDR3 is TGTGCCAGCAGTGAAATGGCGACCGGGGAGCTGTTTTTT. Its translation: CASSEMATGELFF.